Described below is a single T cell receptor (beta chain) sequence and its context. This clonotype was seen ten or more times. There is no known antigen for this receptor. No base quality information exists; no much larger clone differs at one position. The data are from a study of T cells in Graves' hyperthyroidism and ophthalmopathy (dated by TCRdb to the late 2010s). At the level of the whole study: Peripheral blood was collected at initial diagnosis, before any treatment. The study also compared thyroid tissue and blood T-cell repertoires from over 5 Graves' hyperthyroidism patients. Whether ophthalmopathy could be predicted prospectively was tested in an independent validation cohort made up of fewer than 20 hyperthyroidism patients plus 17 patients who later progressed to ophthalmopathy. To identify distinguishing TCR V-J signatures, a discovery cohort of some 99 patients was used, comprising roughly 45 with Graves' ophthalmopathy and around 57 with stable Graves' hyperthyroidism. According to the paper, TCR Vbeta CDR3 sequencing was carried out on 135 peripheral blood samples, which came from 40 to 45 ophthalmopathy, around 75 hyperthyroidism and approximately 17 progressor patients. The roughly 90 discovery patients were divided at random into training and test sets in a 7:3 ratio. After blood sampling, hyperthyroidism patients were treated with methimazole at a starting dose of 30 mg daily, and ophthalmopathy patients were treated with high-dose intravenous methylprednisolone. Points the paper makes about the study in general: A model built on a 13 V-J signature distinguished ophthalmopathy from stable hyperthyroidism, reaching about 88% sensitivity and 81% to 83% specificity in cross-validation and 80%/75% in testing. Sample size was not statistically predetermined, and blinding of investigators to group allocation was not performed. In validation, the model predicted progression to ophthalmopathy a median of roughly six months before onset, with about 70% sensitivity and 72.22% specificity. Most expanded thyroid clonotypes (frequency above 0.001) were also detected in blood, suggesting blood repertoires may reflect thyroid immune responses.

The TCR beta CDR3 regions were amplified from RNA transcripts. The first round of RT-PCR for the TCR CDR3 was performed with the HTBI primer set and the Qiagen OneStep RT-PCR kit. Libraries were constructed in a second round of multiplex PCR, after which size selection and purification were carried out. Sequencing of the libraries was done on an Illumina HiSeq2000 using paired-end 100 bp reads. In the authors' own workflow: Raw data were processed with SOAPnuke, discarding reads with adapters, uncalled bases, mean Phred below 15, or no exact constant-primer or identifier match. High-quality paired reads were merged using COPE v1.2.5, and each unique nucleotide sequence was defined as a clonotype. MiTCR v1.1 was used to align the clonotypes against IMGT TRBV, TRBD and TRBJ reference segments. The analysis was restricted to V-J combinations with a frequency above 0.0001, which together covered 99% to 99.2% of the repertoires. A TCS score was defined as the ratio between F50 (clonal expansion) and ExV (chaos), using BLOSUM62-based TCRdist between CDR3 peptides within each V-J. Welch's t-statistics and random forest reduced around 550 V-J features to about 13, which were used in a naive Bayes classifier (R e1071). The public reads were run again by TCRdb, first through fastp at Q25 and then through MiXCR, and only productive beta chains were kept. CDR3 protein sequences are deduplicated, and each keeps its most common genes and DNA. The V and J calls reflect TCRdb's pipeline rather than the authors' work. The sample data list about 520,000 distinct CDR3 sequences, and around a quarter of these were observed just once. The top ten hold 11% of the sample.

Via the germline V gene, CDR1 is MDHEN and CDR2 SYDVKM. The CDR3, cysteine through phenylalanine, is 14 amino acids long. The only DNA kept is the CDR3, 42 bases in frame from the first base. V lost 6 bases and J lost 2 bases; the stretch between them is 11 bases long. In the ophthalmopathy patients, disease was moderately to severely active, with a Clinical Activity Score of 3 or more, a NOSPECS grade of 4 or more, and a duration of less than 3 months. The study excluded patients with uncontrolled infections, other autoimmune diseases, pregnancy or lactation. Diagnoses relied on clinical symptoms, serum thyroxine and TRAb, thyroid ultrasound and orbital computed tomography. PBMCs were isolated from 7.5 to 10 ml of fresh peripheral blood by Ficoll-Paque density gradient centrifugation. Trizol reagent was used to extract total RNA, and RNA quality was then checked on an Agilent 2100 Bioanalyzer.

The source is a woman between 25 and 40 years old with Graves' ophthalmopathy. The chain couples TRBV28 to TRBJ1-3; no D gene is confidently identified. The sample consisted of blood. CDR3 region: CASSPSFPGNTIYF. The nucleotide sequence reads TGTGCCAGCAGCCCTTCCTTCCCTGGAAACACCATATATTTT.